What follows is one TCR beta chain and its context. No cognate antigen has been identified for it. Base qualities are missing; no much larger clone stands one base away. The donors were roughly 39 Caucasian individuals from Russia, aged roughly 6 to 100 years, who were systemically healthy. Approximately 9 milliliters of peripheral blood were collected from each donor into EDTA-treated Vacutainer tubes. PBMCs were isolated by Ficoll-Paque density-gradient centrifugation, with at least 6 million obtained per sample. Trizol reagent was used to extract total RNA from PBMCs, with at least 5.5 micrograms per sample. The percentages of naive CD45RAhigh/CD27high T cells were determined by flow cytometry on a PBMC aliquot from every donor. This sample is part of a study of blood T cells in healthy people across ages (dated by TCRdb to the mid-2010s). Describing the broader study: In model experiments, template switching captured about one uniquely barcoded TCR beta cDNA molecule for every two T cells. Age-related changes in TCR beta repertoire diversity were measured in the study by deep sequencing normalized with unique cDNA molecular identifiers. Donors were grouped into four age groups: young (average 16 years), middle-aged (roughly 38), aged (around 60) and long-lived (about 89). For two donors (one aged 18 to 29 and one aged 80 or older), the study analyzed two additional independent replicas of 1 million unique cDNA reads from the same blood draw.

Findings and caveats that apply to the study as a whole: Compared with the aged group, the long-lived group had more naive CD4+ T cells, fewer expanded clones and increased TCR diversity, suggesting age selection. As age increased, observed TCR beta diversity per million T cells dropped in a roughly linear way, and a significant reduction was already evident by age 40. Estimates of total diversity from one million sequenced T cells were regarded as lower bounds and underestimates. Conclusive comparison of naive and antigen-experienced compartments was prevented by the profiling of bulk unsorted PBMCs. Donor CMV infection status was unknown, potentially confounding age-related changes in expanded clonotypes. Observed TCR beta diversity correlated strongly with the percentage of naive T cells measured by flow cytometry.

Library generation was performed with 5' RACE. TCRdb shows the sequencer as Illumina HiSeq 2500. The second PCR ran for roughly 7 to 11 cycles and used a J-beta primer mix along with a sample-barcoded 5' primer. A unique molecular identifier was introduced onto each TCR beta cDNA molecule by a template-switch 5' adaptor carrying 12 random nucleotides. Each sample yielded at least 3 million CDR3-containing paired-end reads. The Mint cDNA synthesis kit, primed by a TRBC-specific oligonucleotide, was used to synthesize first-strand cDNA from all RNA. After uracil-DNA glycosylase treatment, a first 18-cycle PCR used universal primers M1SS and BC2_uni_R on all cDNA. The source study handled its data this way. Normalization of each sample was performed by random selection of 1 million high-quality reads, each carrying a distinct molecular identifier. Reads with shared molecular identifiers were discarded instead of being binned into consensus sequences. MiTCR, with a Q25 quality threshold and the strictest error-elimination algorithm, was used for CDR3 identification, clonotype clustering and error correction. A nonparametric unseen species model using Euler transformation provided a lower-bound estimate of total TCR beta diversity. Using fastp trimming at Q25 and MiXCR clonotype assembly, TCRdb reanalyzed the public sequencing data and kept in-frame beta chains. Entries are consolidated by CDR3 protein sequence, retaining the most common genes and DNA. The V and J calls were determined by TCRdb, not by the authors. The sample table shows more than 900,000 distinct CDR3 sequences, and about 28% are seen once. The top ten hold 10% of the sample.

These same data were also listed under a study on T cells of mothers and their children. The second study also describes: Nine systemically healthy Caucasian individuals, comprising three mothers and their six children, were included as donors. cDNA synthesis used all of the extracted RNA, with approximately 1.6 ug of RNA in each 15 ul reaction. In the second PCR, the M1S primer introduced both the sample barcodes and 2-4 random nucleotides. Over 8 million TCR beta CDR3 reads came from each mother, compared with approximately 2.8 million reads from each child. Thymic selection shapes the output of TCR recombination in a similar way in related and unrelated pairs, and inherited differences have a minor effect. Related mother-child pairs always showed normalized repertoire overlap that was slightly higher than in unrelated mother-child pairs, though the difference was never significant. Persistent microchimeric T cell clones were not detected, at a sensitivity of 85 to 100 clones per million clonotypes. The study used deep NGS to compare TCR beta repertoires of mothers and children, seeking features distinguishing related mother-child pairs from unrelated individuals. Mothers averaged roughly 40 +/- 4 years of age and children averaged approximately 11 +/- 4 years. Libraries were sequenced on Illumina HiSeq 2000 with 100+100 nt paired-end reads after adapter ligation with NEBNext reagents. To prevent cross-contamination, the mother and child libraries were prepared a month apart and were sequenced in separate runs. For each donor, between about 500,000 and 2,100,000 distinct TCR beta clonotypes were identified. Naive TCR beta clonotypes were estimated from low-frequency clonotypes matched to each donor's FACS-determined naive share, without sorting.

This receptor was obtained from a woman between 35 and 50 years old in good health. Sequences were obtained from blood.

The DNA sequence is as follows: TGCAGCGCAATACTACCGGGACAGGGAAACACCATATATTTT. Its translation reads: CSAILPGQGNTIYF. This receptor chain uses TRBV29-1 and TRBJ1-3; TRBD1 lines up with 7 middle nucleotides. Compared with germline, V lacks 7 bases and J lacks 4 bases; bases without a gene match: 10. From the cysteine up to the phenylalanine, the CDR3 has a length of 14 residues. The retained sequence is limited to the CDR3, 42 bases, with the frame set at the first base. CDR1 and CDR2, looked up from the germline V gene, are SQVTM and ANQGSEA.